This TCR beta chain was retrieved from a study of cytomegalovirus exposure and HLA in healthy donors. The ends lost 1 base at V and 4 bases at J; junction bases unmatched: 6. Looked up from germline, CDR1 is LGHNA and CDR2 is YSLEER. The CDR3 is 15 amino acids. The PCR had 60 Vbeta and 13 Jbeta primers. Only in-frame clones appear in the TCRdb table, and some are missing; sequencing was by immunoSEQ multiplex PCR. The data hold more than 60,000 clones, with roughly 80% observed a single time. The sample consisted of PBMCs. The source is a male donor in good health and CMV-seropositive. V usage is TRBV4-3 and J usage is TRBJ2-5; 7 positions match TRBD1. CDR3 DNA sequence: TGCGCCAGCAGCCAAGGAACAGGGGCGGGAGAGACCCAGTACTTC. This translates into CASSQGTGAGETQYF.